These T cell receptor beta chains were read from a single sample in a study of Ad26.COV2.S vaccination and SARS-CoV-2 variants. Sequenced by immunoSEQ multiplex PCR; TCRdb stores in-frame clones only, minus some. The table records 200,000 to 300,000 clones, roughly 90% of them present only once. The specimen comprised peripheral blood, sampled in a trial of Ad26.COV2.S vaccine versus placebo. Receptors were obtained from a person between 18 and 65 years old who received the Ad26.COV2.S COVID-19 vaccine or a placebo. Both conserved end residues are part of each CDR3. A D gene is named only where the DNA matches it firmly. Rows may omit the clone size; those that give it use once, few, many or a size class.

CDR3 DNA: TGTGCCAGCAGCTTAGTAAACGGGGGGTACGAGCAGTACTTC
CDR3 protein: CASSLVNGGYEQYF
V gene: TRBV7-9
clone size: -
J gene: TRBJ2-7
D gene: TRBD2

CDR3 DNA: TGCGCCAGCAGCTTGGAATACAGCACAGATACGCAGTATTTT
CDR3 protein: CASSLEYSTDTQYF
V gene: TRBV5-1
clone size: -
J gene: TRBJ2-3
D gene: -

CDR3 DNA: TGTGCCAGCAGCCTCCTCGGGCGGACCAGCACAGATACGCAGTATTTT
CDR3 protein: CASSLLGRTSTDTQYF
V gene: TRBV27
clone size: -
J gene: TRBJ2-3
D gene: -

CDR3 DNA: TGCGCCAGCAGCTTCCAGGGGCAGGCGACTAATGAAAAACTGTTTTTT
CDR3 protein: CASSFQGQATNEKLFF
V gene: TRBV5-1
clone size: -
J gene: TRBJ1-4
D gene: -

CDR3 DNA: TGTGCCAGCAGTCAGGCCTACGAGCAGTACTTC
CDR3 protein: CASSQAYEQYF
V gene: TRBV6-2/TRBV6-3
clone size: -
J gene: TRBJ2-7
D gene: -

CDR3 DNA: TGTGCCAGCTCACCAATAGGACTAGCGGGGGGCGTGCATACGCAGTATTTT
CDR3 protein: CASSPIGLAGGVHTQYF
V gene: TRBV18
clone size: -
J gene: TRBJ2-3
D gene: TRBD2

CDR3 DNA: TGTGCCAGCAGTTACGGGCCCAAATCTTCCTACGAGCAGTACTTC
CDR3 protein: CASSYGPKSSYEQYF
V gene: TRBV6-2/TRBV6-3
clone size: once
J gene: TRBJ2-7
D gene: -

CDR3 DNA: TGTGCCAGCTCCTCAGGGCGGGACACTGAAGCTTTCTTT
CDR3 protein: CASSSGRDTEAFF
V gene: TRBV18
clone size: -
J gene: TRBJ1-1
D gene: -

CDR3 DNA: TGTGCCAGCAGCGTAGCGCCTAGCGGGGAAAATGAGCAGTTCTTC
CDR3 protein: CASSVAPSGENEQFF
V gene: TRBV9
clone size: -
J gene: TRBJ2-1
D gene: TRBD2

CDR3 DNA: TGTGCCAGCAGCCCGACAGGCGCGGCCAGGGGGCGAGGGGAGACCCAGTACTTC
CDR3 protein: CASSPTGAARGRGETQYF
V gene: TRBV9
clone size: -
J gene: TRBJ2-5
D gene: TRBD1

CDR3 DNA: TGTGCCAGCAGTTTAGGGACAGTATACGAGCAGTTCTTC
CDR3 protein: CASSLGTVYEQFF
V gene: TRBV12-3/TRBV12-4
clone size: -
J gene: TRBJ2-1
D gene: -

CDR3 DNA: TGTGCCAGCAGGGGCCGCGCCCCGGGGACCGGGGAGCTGTTTTTT
CDR3 protein: CASRGRAPGTGELFF
V gene: TRBV27
clone size: -
J gene: TRBJ2-2
D gene: -

CDR3 DNA: TGTGCCGACAGGGCGAGAGGACCCCTCCACTTT
CDR3 protein: CADRARGPLHF
V gene: TRBV6-5
clone size: -
J gene: TRBJ1-6
D gene: TRBD1

CDR3 DNA: TGTGCCAGTAGTATAGACGGAGCGGGGACCCGAGATACGCAGTATTTT
CDR3 protein: CASSIDGAGTRDTQYF
V gene: TRBV19
clone size: -
J gene: TRBJ2-3
D gene: TRBD2

CDR3 DNA: TGTGCCAGCAGCTTAGTCCCCTCGAGCTCTGGAAACACCATATATTTT
CDR3 protein: CASSLVPSSSGNTIYF
V gene: TRBV7-2
clone size: -
J gene: TRBJ1-3
D gene: -

CDR3 DNA: TGTGCCTGGAGTGTAGAGTTTCCAGGGGACACTGAAGCTTTCTTT
CDR3 protein: CAWSVEFPGDTEAFF
V gene: TRBV30
clone size: -
J gene: TRBJ1-1
D gene: -

CDR3 DNA: TGTGCCAGCACCCTCACAGATGGGAGCTCCTACGAGCAGTACTTC
CDR3 protein: CASTLTDGSSYEQYF
V gene: TRBV7-9
clone size: -
J gene: TRBJ2-7
D gene: -

CDR3 DNA: TGTGCCAGTAGTATCCTTGCGGGTTTTCAAGAGACCCAGTACTTC
CDR3 protein: CASSILAGFQETQYF
V gene: TRBV19
clone size: -
J gene: TRBJ2-5
D gene: -

CDR3 DNA: TGTGCCAGCAGCTTAATTAGCGGGACTCGTCTCTCCTACAATGAGCAGTTCTTC
CDR3 protein: CASSLISGTRLSYNEQFF
V gene: TRBV7-9
clone size: -
J gene: TRBJ2-1
D gene: TRBD2

CDR3 DNA: TGTGCCAGCAGTCTAGCCCTTTATAATTCACCCCTCCACTTT
CDR3 protein: CASSLALYNSPLHF
V gene: TRBV28
clone size: -
J gene: TRBJ1-6
D gene: -

CDR3 DNA: TGCAGTGCTAGTCCCGGGACTAACACCGGGGAGCTGTTTTTT
CDR3 protein: CSASPGTNTGELFF
V gene: TRBV20-1
clone size: -
J gene: TRBJ2-2
D gene: -

CDR3 DNA: TGTGCCAGCAGCGGGGGACAGGGACCTCCAGTCTCCTATAATTCACCCCTCCACTTT
CDR3 protein: CASSGGQGPPVSYNSPLHF
V gene: TRBV14
clone size: few
J gene: TRBJ1-6
D gene: TRBD1

CDR3 DNA: TGTGCCAGCTCACCAATCCGGGACAGGGTTTGGGCTGAAGCTTTCTTT
CDR3 protein: CASSPIRDRVWAEAFF
V gene: TRBV18
clone size: -
J gene: TRBJ1-1
D gene: TRBD1

CDR3 DNA: TGTGCCAGCAGTTTAAGAAGCGGGGGGGTAAGGAATGAGCAGTTCTTC
CDR3 protein: CASSLRSGGVRNEQFF
V gene: TRBV27
clone size: -
J gene: TRBJ2-1
D gene: TRBD2

CDR3 DNA: TGTGCCATCAGTCAGCTAGGAGGGGGCACAGATACGCAGTATTTT
CDR3 protein: CAISQLGGGTDTQYF
V gene: TRBV10-3
clone size: -
J gene: TRBJ2-3
D gene: -

CDR3 DNA: TGTGCCAGCAGTACTCCGGACAGATCTCAGCCCCAGCATTTT
CDR3 protein: CASSTPDRSQPQHF
V gene: TRBV6-5
clone size: -
J gene: TRBJ1-5
D gene: -

CDR3 DNA: TGTGCCACTGGGACTTTCAACACCGGGGAGCTGTTTTTT
CDR3 protein: CATGTFNTGELFF
V gene: TRBV24-1
clone size: -
J gene: TRBJ2-2
D gene: -

CDR3 DNA: TGTGCCAGCAGCTTGGGACAGGGAGATCAGCCCCAGCATTTT
CDR3 protein: CASSLGQGDQPQHF
V gene: TRBV7-9
clone size: -
J gene: TRBJ1-5
D gene: TRBD1

CDR3 DNA: TGTGCCAGCAGCCAACAAGCGGGGAGCAGCACAGATACGCAGTATTTT
CDR3 protein: CASSQQAGSSTDTQYF
V gene: TRBV3-1/TRBV3-2
clone size: -
J gene: TRBJ2-3
D gene: TRBD2

CDR3 DNA: TGTGCCAGCAGCGTAGGAGGGTTGTCCTACGAGCAGTACTTC
CDR3 protein: CASSVGGLSYEQYF
V gene: TRBV9
clone size: -
J gene: TRBJ2-7
D gene: -

CDR3 DNA: TGTGCCAGCACCCTGGCCCGGTCGGGAAACACCATATATTTT
CDR3 protein: CASTLARSGNTIYF
V gene: TRBV28
clone size: -
J gene: TRBJ1-3
D gene: -

CDR3 DNA: TGTGCCAGCAGCGTAGAGGACCAAGAGACCCAGTACTTC
CDR3 protein: CASSVEDQETQYF
V gene: TRBV9
clone size: -
J gene: TRBJ2-5
D gene: -

CDR3 DNA: TGTGCCATCACAGCGGGGGGTCGCTCCTACAATGAGCAGTTCTTC
CDR3 protein: CAITAGGRSYNEQFF
V gene: TRBV10-3
clone size: -
J gene: TRBJ2-1
D gene: TRBD2

CDR3 DNA: TGTGCCAGCAGCCAATCTAGGGGGGCGGATCCCTACAATCAGCCCCAGCATTTT
CDR3 protein: CASSQSRGADPYNQPQHF
V gene: TRBV3-1/TRBV3-2
clone size: once
J gene: TRBJ1-5
D gene: -

CDR3 DNA: TGTGCCAGCAGTTGGGGGACAGAGCAGTTCTTC
CDR3 protein: CASSWGTEQFF
V gene: TRBV6-2/TRBV6-3
clone size: -
J gene: TRBJ2-1
D gene: -

CDR3 DNA: TGTGCCAGCAGCTTGGGTGTTGTGGAGCAGTACTTC
CDR3 protein: CASSLGVVEQYF
V gene: TRBV5-6
clone size: -
J gene: TRBJ2-7
D gene: -

CDR3 DNA: TGTGCCAGCAGCTTCGGGACTACGTACGAGCAGTACTTC
CDR3 protein: CASSFGTTYEQYF
V gene: TRBV5-6
clone size: -
J gene: TRBJ2-7
D gene: TRBD2

CDR3 DNA: TGTGCCACCAGTGATTTTGGGACAGTTAATCGAGAGACCCAGTACTTC
CDR3 protein: CATSDFGTVNRETQYF
V gene: TRBV24-1
clone size: -
J gene: TRBJ2-5
D gene: TRBD1

CDR3 DNA: TGTGCCAGCAGCGTTTCGGGGGAGTGGGCCTACGAGCAGTACTTC
CDR3 protein: CASSVSGEWAYEQYF
V gene: TRBV9
clone size: -
J gene: TRBJ2-7
D gene: -

CDR3 DNA: TGTGCCAGCAGCCTTGACAGGAGATCCTACGAGCAGTACTTC
CDR3 protein: CASSLDRRSYEQYF
V gene: TRBV7-2
clone size: -
J gene: TRBJ2-7
D gene: -

CDR3 DNA: TGTGCCAGCAACACTATTCCGAACACTGAAGCTTTCTTT
CDR3 protein: CASNTIPNTEAFF
V gene: TRBV6-5
clone size: -
J gene: TRBJ1-1
D gene: -

CDR3 DNA: TGTGCCAGCAGCTTATATTTAGGGGTGGAGACCCAGTACTTC
CDR3 protein: CASSLYLGVETQYF
V gene: TRBV11-2
clone size: few
J gene: TRBJ2-5
D gene: -

CDR3 DNA: TGTGCCAGCAGTGAAAGATCGGGAGCTGGGGGTGAGCAGTTCTTC
CDR3 protein: CASSERSGAGGEQFF
V gene: TRBV6-1
clone size: -
J gene: TRBJ2-1
D gene: -

CDR3 DNA: TGTGCCTGGAGTGTCGACAGGGGATACGAGCAGTACTTC
CDR3 protein: CAWSVDRGYEQYF
V gene: TRBV30
clone size: -
J gene: TRBJ2-7
D gene: TRBD1

CDR3 DNA: TGTGCCAGCTCACCACTGGGACAGAATAGCAATCAGCCCCAGCATTTT
CDR3 protein: CASSPLGQNSNQPQHF
V gene: TRBV18
clone size: -
J gene: TRBJ1-5
D gene: TRBD1

CDR3 DNA: TGTGCCATCAGTTGGTCGAACAATGAGCAGTTCTTC
CDR3 protein: CAISWSNNEQFF
V gene: TRBV10-3
clone size: -
J gene: TRBJ2-1
D gene: -

CDR3 DNA: TGTGCCAGCAGCCCACTACAGGGGGCCTCCCCCCTCCACTTT
CDR3 protein: CASSPLQGASPLHF
V gene: TRBV3-1/TRBV3-2
clone size: -
J gene: TRBJ1-6
D gene: TRBD1

CDR3 DNA: TGTGCCAGCTCACCACCCGGGACTCAAACAGGGACCGGGGAGCTGTTTTTT
CDR3 protein: CASSPPGTQTGTGELFF
V gene: TRBV18
clone size: -
J gene: TRBJ2-2
D gene: -

CDR3 DNA: TGTGCCAGCAGTGAATATGGAGGGTCTGGTGAAGCTTTCTTT
CDR3 protein: CASSEYGGSGEAFF
V gene: TRBV25-1
clone size: once
J gene: TRBJ1-1
D gene: -

CDR3 DNA: TGTGCCAGCAGTTATTTGAGTAAAAACTACGAGCAGTACTTC
CDR3 protein: CASSYLSKNYEQYF
V gene: TRBV6-2/TRBV6-3
clone size: -
J gene: TRBJ2-7
D gene: -

CDR3 DNA: TGTGCCACCAGTGGCACCGGACTCACAAGCTCCTACAATGAGCAGTTCTTC
CDR3 protein: CATSGTGLTSSYNEQFF
V gene: TRBV24-1
clone size: -
J gene: TRBJ2-1
D gene: -

CDR3 DNA: TGTGCCAGCAGCCCTCCGAGGACAGGGCCAAATTCACCCCTCCACTTT
CDR3 protein: CASSPPRTGPNSPLHF
V gene: TRBV7-9
clone size: many
J gene: TRBJ1-6
D gene: TRBD1